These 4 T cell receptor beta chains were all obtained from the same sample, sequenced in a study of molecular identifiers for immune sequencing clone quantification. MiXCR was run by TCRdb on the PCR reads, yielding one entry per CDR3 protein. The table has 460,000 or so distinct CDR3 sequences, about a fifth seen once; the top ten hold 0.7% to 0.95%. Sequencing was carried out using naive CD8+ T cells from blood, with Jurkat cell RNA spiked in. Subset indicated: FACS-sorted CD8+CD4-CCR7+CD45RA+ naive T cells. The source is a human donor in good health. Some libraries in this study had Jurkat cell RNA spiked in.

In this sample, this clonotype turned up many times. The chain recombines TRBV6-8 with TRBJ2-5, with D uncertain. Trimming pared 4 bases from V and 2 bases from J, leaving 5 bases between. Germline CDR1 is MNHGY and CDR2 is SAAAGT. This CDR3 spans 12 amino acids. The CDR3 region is CASSFKQETQYF. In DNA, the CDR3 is TGTGCCAGCAGTTTCAAGCAAGAGACCCAGTACTTC.

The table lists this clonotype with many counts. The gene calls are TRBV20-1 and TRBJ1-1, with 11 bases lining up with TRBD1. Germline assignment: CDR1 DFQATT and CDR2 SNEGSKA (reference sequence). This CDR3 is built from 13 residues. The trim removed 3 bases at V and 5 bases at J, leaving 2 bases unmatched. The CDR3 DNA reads TGCAGTGCTAGGGACAGGGGGCGGACTGAAGCTTTCTTT. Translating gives CSARDRGRTEAFF.

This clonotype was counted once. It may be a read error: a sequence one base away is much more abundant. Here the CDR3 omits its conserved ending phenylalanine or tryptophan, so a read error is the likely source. CDR3 sequence (DNA): TGTGCCAGCAGTTTGACTAGCGGGGGCACAGATACGCAGTATCTT. It encodes CASSLTSGGTDTQYL. The chain uses TRBV12-3 or TRBV12-4 and TRBJ2-3, with 11 bases aligning to TRBD2. V trimming: 3 bases; J trimming: 1 base; junction bases outside the gene matches: 0. The CDR3 sequence is 15 residues long.

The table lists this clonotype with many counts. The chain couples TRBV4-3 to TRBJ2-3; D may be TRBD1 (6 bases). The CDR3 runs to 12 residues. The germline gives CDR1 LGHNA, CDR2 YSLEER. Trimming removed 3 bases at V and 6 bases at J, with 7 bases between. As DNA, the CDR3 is TGCGCCAGCAGCCATACAGGGGATACGCAGTATTTT. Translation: CASSHTGDTQYF.